The rows below give T cell receptor beta chains drawn from one sample of a study of blood T cells in healthy people across ages. TCRdb used MiXCR to reprocess the 5' RACE reads, holding one entry per CDR3 protein. Of around 1.7 million distinct CDR3 sequences listed, roughly 27% are singletons. Sequencing input: blood. Source of these receptors: a woman in her twenties or thirties in good health. CDR3s include the opening cysteine and the closing phenylalanine or tryptophan. The D gene is left open where the match is weak. The size of a clone is reported for some rows only, either as once, few or many, or as a class for expanded clones.

v_call: TRBV29-1; j_call: TRBJ2-7; d_call: TRBD2; clone_size: many; cdr3_nt: TGCAGCGTTGAGCGGGGGAAAAGCTACGAGCAGTACTTC; cdr3_aa: CSVERGKSYEQYF
v_call: TRBV6-5; j_call: TRBJ1-3; d_call: NA; clone_size: few; cdr3_nt: TGTGCCAGCAGTTACGCAGGGGCTGGAAACACCATATATTTT; cdr3_aa: CASSYAGAGNTIYF
v_call: TRBV29-1; j_call: TRBJ2-1; d_call: TRBD2; clone_size: NA; cdr3_nt: TGCAGCGTTGAAGATCAGCTTCTAGCGGGGGGGTCGAATGAGCAGTTCTTC; cdr3_aa: CSVEDQLLAGGSNEQFF
v_call: TRBV28; j_call: TRBJ1-2; d_call: NA; clone_size: NA; cdr3_nt: TGTGCCAGCAGAGGGGGGGTGCGGGGGTATGGCTACACCTTC; cdr3_aa: CASRGGVRGYGYTF
v_call: TRBV7-3; j_call: TRBJ2-1; d_call: TRBD2; clone_size: NA; cdr3_nt: TGTGCCAGCAGCGACGGGACTAGCGGACTAGACAATGAGCAGTTCTTC; cdr3_aa: CASSDGTSGLDNEQFF
v_call: TRBV29-1; j_call: TRBJ2-1; d_call: NA; clone_size: NA; cdr3_nt: TGCGGCGTGACCGACGGGAGCTCCTACAATGAGCAGTTCTTC; cdr3_aa: CGVTDGSSYNEQFF
v_call: TRBV29-1; j_call: TRBJ2-3; d_call: TRBD2; clone_size: NA; cdr3_nt: TGCAGCGTTGAGACTAGCGTGGATGCGCAGTATTTT; cdr3_aa: CSVETSVDAQYF
v_call: TRBV4-1; j_call: TRBJ2-1; d_call: TRBD2; clone_size: NA; cdr3_nt: TGCGCCAGCAGCCAAGAATCCGCGACGGGACTAGCGGCTGAGCAGTTCTTC; cdr3_aa: CASSQESATGLAAEQFF
v_call: TRBV2; j_call: TRBJ2-7; d_call: NA; clone_size: NA; cdr3_nt: TGTGCCAGCAACCCGTTACCAAAGCTAGTGGGGGCCTACGAGCAGTACTTC; cdr3_aa: CASNPLPKLVGAYEQYF
v_call: TRBV7-3; j_call: TRBJ1-1; d_call: TRBD1; clone_size: NA; cdr3_nt: TGTGCCAGCAGACAGGGGCGAAACACTGAAGCTTGCTTT; cdr3_aa: CASRQGRNTEACF
v_call: TRBV21-1; j_call: TRBJ2-1; d_call: NA; clone_size: few; cdr3_nt: TGTGCCAGCAGCTTTCTTCGACAGGGCAATGAGCAGTTCTTC; cdr3_aa: CASSFLRQGNEQFF
v_call: TRBV29-1; j_call: TRBJ2-7; d_call: NA; clone_size: NA; cdr3_nt: TGCAGCGGGAACGACGCTGGGTCCGAGCAGTACTTC; cdr3_aa: CSGNDAGSEQYF
v_call: TRBV6-5; j_call: TRBJ2-1; d_call: TRBD2; clone_size: few; cdr3_nt: TGTGCCAGCAGTCGGGAGGGCAACACCTACAATGAGCAGTTCTTC; cdr3_aa: CASSREGNTYNEQFF
v_call: TRBV20-1; j_call: TRBJ2-3; d_call: NA; clone_size: NA; cdr3_nt: TGCACCCGGCAGGGTGTAGATACGCAGTATTTT; cdr3_aa: CTRQGVDTQYF
v_call: TRBV12-3/TRBV12-4; j_call: TRBJ1-4; d_call: TRBD1; clone_size: NA; cdr3_nt: TGTGCCAGCAGGCACCGGGACAGGGTTGAAAAACGGTTTTTT; cdr3_aa: CASRHRDRVEKRFF
v_call: TRBV14; j_call: TRBJ2-2; d_call: NA; clone_size: NA; cdr3_nt: TGTGCCAGCAGCCAGCTACCTTTCGGCACCGGGGAGCTGTTTTTT; cdr3_aa: CASSQLPFGTGELFF
v_call: TRBV6-1; j_call: TRBJ2-2; d_call: TRBD1; clone_size: NA; cdr3_nt: TGTGCCAGCAGTGATAGACAGGGGAACACCGGGGAGCTGTTTTTT; cdr3_aa: CASSDRQGNTGELFF
v_call: TRBV4-2; j_call: TRBJ2-1; d_call: TRBD2; clone_size: few; cdr3_nt: TGTGCCAGCAGCCAAATACCAGGACTAGCGGGGGGGCCGGATGAGCAGTTCTTC; cdr3_aa: CASSQIPGLAGGPDEQFF
v_call: TRBV19; j_call: TRBJ2-3; d_call: TRBD2; clone_size: NA; cdr3_nt: TGTGCCAGTAGTACCCCCTGGGACTACCTAACTAGCACAGATACGCAGTATTTT; cdr3_aa: CASSTPWDYLTSTDTQYF
v_call: TRBV10-3; j_call: TRBJ2-3; d_call: NA; clone_size: many; cdr3_nt: TGTGCCATCAGTGAGTCCGGGAGAGATACGCAGTATTTT; cdr3_aa: CAISESGRDTQYF
v_call: TRBV18; j_call: TRBJ1-2; d_call: TRBD1; clone_size: NA; cdr3_nt: TGTGCCAGCTCACCACTAGGAACCGGGACAGGGTCCAAAGGCTATGGCTACACCTTC; cdr3_aa: CASSPLGTGTGSKGYGYTF
v_call: TRBV20-1; j_call: TRBJ2-3; d_call: TRBD2; clone_size: NA; cdr3_nt: TGCAGTGCTAGAGACTATGGCGGGGGGGCCGTGACGCAGTATTTT; cdr3_aa: CSARDYGGGAVTQYF
v_call: TRBV4-3; j_call: TRBJ2-3; d_call: TRBD2; clone_size: NA; cdr3_nt: TGCACCAGCAGCCAAGAGTTCGGGGGACTAAGTAGCACAGATACGCAGTATTTT; cdr3_aa: CTSSQEFGGLSSTDTQYF
v_call: TRBV2; j_call: TRBJ2-1; d_call: TRBD2; clone_size: once; cdr3_nt: TGTGCTAACGTCAGGACTAGCGGGAGACCTGGCTTTTTCAATGAGCAGTTCTTC; cdr3_aa: CANVRTSGRPGFFNEQFF
v_call: TRBV7-9; j_call: TRBJ2-7; d_call: NA; clone_size: NA; cdr3_nt: TGTGCCATCCCCTCCCGGGACGCATCCTACGAGCAGTACTTC; cdr3_aa: CAIPSRDASYEQYF
v_call: TRBV10-3; j_call: TRBJ2-3; d_call: TRBD1; clone_size: once; cdr3_nt: TGTGCCATCAGGCCCGGGACAGGGGGGGATACGCAGTATTTT; cdr3_aa: CAIRPGTGGDTQYF
v_call: TRBV7-6; j_call: TRBJ2-5; d_call: NA; clone_size: many; cdr3_nt: TGTGCCAGCAGCCCACAGCGGAGGAGGGAGACCCAGTACTTC; cdr3_aa: CASSPQRRRETQYF
v_call: TRBV4-1; j_call: TRBJ1-2; d_call: NA; clone_size: few; cdr3_nt: TGCGCCAGCAGCCCAGACCTAGGGCCAAAACCCTATGGCTACACCTTC; cdr3_aa: CASSPDLGPKPYGYTF
v_call: TRBV19; j_call: TRBJ2-3; d_call: NA; clone_size: NA; cdr3_nt: TGTGCCAGTACCCAGGAGCACGGGAGTCGAAATACGCAGTATTTT; cdr3_aa: CASTQEHGSRNTQYF
v_call: TRBV29-1; j_call: TRBJ2-4; d_call: NA; clone_size: many; cdr3_nt: TGCAGCGTTAGAATAGCCAAAAACATTCAGTACTTC; cdr3_aa: CSVRIAKNIQYF
v_call: TRBV9; j_call: TRBJ2-3; d_call: NA; clone_size: NA; cdr3_nt: TGTGCCAGCAGCGGAATCGGGAGCAGCACAGATACGCAGTATTTT; cdr3_aa: CASSGIGSSTDTQYF
v_call: TRBV29-1; j_call: TRBJ2-1; d_call: NA; clone_size: few; cdr3_nt: TGCAGCGTTGACTTCGGCCCCTCGGGGGAGCAGTTCTTC; cdr3_aa: CSVDFGPSGEQFF
v_call: TRBV29-1; j_call: TRBJ2-1; d_call: NA; clone_size: NA; cdr3_nt: TGCAGCACTGATACAGATGAGCAGTTCTTC; cdr3_aa: CSTDTDEQFF
v_call: TRBV29-1; j_call: TRBJ1-1; d_call: TRBD1; clone_size: few; cdr3_nt: TGCAGCTTAAGGACAGGAGGGAACACTGAAGCTTTCTTT; cdr3_aa: CSLRTGGNTEAFF
v_call: TRBV7-2; j_call: TRBJ2-3; d_call: NA; clone_size: NA; cdr3_nt: TGTGCCAGCAGGAGGACTGTTCCTAGCACAGATACGCAGTATTTT; cdr3_aa: CASRRTVPSTDTQYF
v_call: TRBV15; j_call: TRBJ1-3; d_call: TRBD1; clone_size: few; cdr3_nt: TGTGCCACCAGCAGAGATAGGACAGGACCTGGAAACACCATATATTTT; cdr3_aa: CATSRDRTGPGNTIYF
v_call: TRBV7-2; j_call: TRBJ2-1; d_call: TRBD2; clone_size: many; cdr3_nt: TGTGCCAGCAGCCCGGGACTAGCGGGGACTAACGAGCAGTTCTTC; cdr3_aa: CASSPGLAGTNEQFF
v_call: TRBV12-3/TRBV12-4; j_call: TRBJ2-6; d_call: NA; clone_size: NA; cdr3_nt: TGTGCCAGCACCTTTAGGGGGGTTTCTGGGGCCAACGTCCTGACTTTC; cdr3_aa: CASTFRGVSGANVLTF
v_call: TRBV12-5; j_call: TRBJ1-1; d_call: NA; clone_size: NA; cdr3_nt: TGTGCTAGTGTCCCAGACGGAGGTAACACTGAAGCTTTCTTT; cdr3_aa: CASVPDGGNTEAFF
v_call: TRBV27; j_call: TRBJ2-1; d_call: TRBD1; clone_size: few; cdr3_nt: TGTGCCAGCAGTCTCAGAATCGACAGGGTATTTAACAATGAGCAGTTCTTC; cdr3_aa: CASSLRIDRVFNNEQFF
v_call: TRBV12-3/TRBV12-4; j_call: TRBJ2-5; d_call: NA; clone_size: many; cdr3_nt: TGTGCCAGCAGCTGGGGACTCTTGGGGGAGACCCAGTACTTC; cdr3_aa: CASSWGLLGETQYF
v_call: TRBV2; j_call: TRBJ2-1; d_call: TRBD2; clone_size: many; cdr3_nt: TGTGCCAGCAGCGATCTAGCGGGCTACAATGAGCAGTTCTTC; cdr3_aa: CASSDLAGYNEQFF
v_call: TRBV10-2; j_call: TRBJ2-6; d_call: NA; clone_size: NA; cdr3_nt: TGCGCCAGCAGTGCGGGGGCGGTAACTGGGGCCAACGTCCTGACTTTC; cdr3_aa: CASSAGAVTGANVLTF
v_call: TRBV29-1; j_call: TRBJ1-1; d_call: NA; clone_size: many; cdr3_nt: TGCAGCGTTGAAGAAGGGGGGAACACTGAAGCTTTCTTT; cdr3_aa: CSVEEGGNTEAFF
v_call: TRBV25-1; j_call: TRBJ2-7; d_call: TRBD2; clone_size: few; cdr3_nt: TGTGCCAGCCCGAGACTAGTGGGGGGGGGCTACGAGCAGTACTTC; cdr3_aa: CASPRLVGGGYEQYF
v_call: TRBV27; j_call: TRBJ1-5; d_call: TRBD1; clone_size: NA; cdr3_nt: TGTGCCAGCAGCCGAGGACAGGGACGCGATCAGCCCCAGCATTTT; cdr3_aa: CASSRGQGRDQPQHF
v_call: TRBV7-9; j_call: TRBJ2-5; d_call: NA; clone_size: few; cdr3_nt: TGTGCCAGCAGCACGGGACTTGGATCAGAGACCCAGTACTTC; cdr3_aa: CASSTGLGSETQYF
v_call: TRBV6-2/TRBV6-3; j_call: TRBJ2-5; d_call: NA; clone_size: NA; cdr3_nt: TGTGCCAGCAGCCTCCTACAGGGCGCTATCCAAGAGACCCAGTACTTC; cdr3_aa: CASSLLQGAIQETQYF
v_call: TRBV5-1; j_call: TRBJ2-7; d_call: TRBD2; clone_size: few; cdr3_nt: TGCGCCAGCAGCTTAACCGGGACTAGCTTCTACGAGCAGTACTTC; cdr3_aa: CASSLTGTSFYEQYF
v_call: TRBV7-2; j_call: TRBJ2-5; d_call: TRBD2; clone_size: few; cdr3_nt: TGTGCCAGCAGCCCCCGACTAGCCAGGGAGACCCAGTACTTC; cdr3_aa: CASSPRLARETQYF
v_call: TRBV20-1; j_call: TRBJ2-5; d_call: TRBD2; clone_size: many; cdr3_nt: TGCAGTGCTAGAACGAGCGGGGGGTCCCAAGAGACCCAGTACTTC; cdr3_aa: CSARTSGGSQETQYF
v_call: TRBV20-1; j_call: TRBJ2-7; d_call: TRBD2; clone_size: many; cdr3_nt: TGCAGTGCAGAGCTGGCTAGCGGGAGAAGCTCCTACGAGCAGTACTTC; cdr3_aa: CSAELASGRSSYEQYF
v_call: TRBV15; j_call: TRBJ2-4; d_call: NA; clone_size: NA; cdr3_nt: TGTGCCACCAGCAGGGGGGAGGACCTGAAGGTCAAGCAGTACTTC; cdr3_aa: CATSRGEDLKVKQYF
v_call: TRBV3-1; j_call: TRBJ2-3; d_call: NA; clone_size: NA; cdr3_nt: TGTGCCAGCGGGCGAGGACCAAGTAGCACAGATACGCAGTATTTT; cdr3_aa: CASGRGPSSTDTQYF
v_call: TRBV20-1; j_call: TRBJ2-1; d_call: NA; clone_size: NA; cdr3_nt: TGCAGTGCTCTTCAGGGGGGAACATACAATGAGCAGTTCTTC; cdr3_aa: CSALQGGTYNEQFF